Presented here are 10 T cell receptor beta chains from one specimen sequenced in a study of monozygotic twins with inflammatory bowel disease. Each CDR3 protein gets one entry in TCRdb, which reprocessed the 5' RACE reads and gives no DNA. The repertoire table contains some 190,000 distinct CDR3 sequences. The specimen sequenced was blood. The source is a human donor with ulcerative colitis or Crohn's disease, or a healthy co-twin of an affected twin (not recorded which).

V is TRBV5-1 and J is TRBJ2-3; TCRdb gives TRBD2 as the D gene, but with no DNA this cannot be confirmed. The CDR3 loop spans 16 amino acids. From germline, CDR1 is SGHRS and CDR2 YFSETQ. The CDR3 loop is CASSPDLSLSTDTQYF.

The chain uses TRBV6-2 or TRBV6-3 and TRBJ2-7; TCRdb reports TRBD2, a call that lacks DNA to check it against. The CDR3 contains 14 residues. Germline CDR1 is MNHEY and CDR2 is SVGEGT. CDR3 loop: CASTRTTFVYEQYF.

This chain uses TRBV7-9 with TRBJ1-2; as DNA is missing, the TRBD1 call by TCRdb cannot be tested. This CDR3 has 17 residues. Germline CDR1 reads SEHNR; CDR2 reads FQNEAQ (reference sequence). CDR3 protein: CASSFLGQGWGNYGYTF.

The chain uses TRBV20-1 and TRBJ2-3; there is no DNA to check the TCRdb D call of TRBD2. CDR1 and CDR2 from the germline V gene are DFQATT and SNEGSKA (reference sequence). CDR3 size: 15 residues. The CDR3 is CSARRSAGGTDTQYF.

This chain links TRBV7-2 with TRBJ2-5; TCRdb proposes TRBD1, but this gene call is untestable without DNA. This CDR3 region has 17 residues. Germline assignment: CDR1 SGHTA and CDR2 FQGNSA. The CDR3 is CASSGRGGTGAQETQYF.

V and J are TRBV20-1 and TRBJ1-2; as DNA is missing, the TRBD1 call by TCRdb cannot be tested. The CDR3 totals 15 residues. Germline V gives CDR1 DFQATT, CDR2 SNEGSKA (reference sequence). This CDR3 is CSARDRTGAGYGYTF.

The chain links TRBV5-5 to TRBJ2-2. The CDR3 extends over 16 amino acids. Germline values: CDR1 SGHKS, CDR2 YYEKEE (reference sequence). This CDR3 is CASSLRALLTTGELFF.

V usage is TRBV2 and J usage is TRBJ2-2; TCRdb's D call of TRBD1 is untestable without DNA. The V gene's germline CDR1 is SNHLY and CDR2 FYNNEI. The CDR3 consists of 14 residues. CDR3 region: CASNGQQNTGELFF. Variable domain in full (rest from reference TRBV2 and TRBJ2-2): EPEVTQTPSHQVTQMGQEVILRCVPISNHLYFYWYRQILGQKVEFLVSFYNNEISEKSEIFDDQFSVERPDGSNFTLKIRSTKLEDSAMYFCASNGQQNTGELFFGEGSRLTVL.

V is TRBV10-3 and J is TRBJ1-4; TCRdb indicates TRBD1, and absent DNA this call remains unverified. This CDR3 region has 14 residues. Looked up from germline, CDR1 is ENHRY and CDR2 is SYGVKD. This CDR3 is CAISSGTGFEKLFF.

This rearrangement joins TRBV6-2 or TRBV6-3 to TRBJ1-1; TCRdb gives TRBD1 as the D gene, but with no DNA this cannot be confirmed. The CDR3 runs to 15 residues. Looked up from germline, CDR1 is MNHEY and CDR2 is SVGEGT. The chain's CDR3 is CASSYAGTGFTEAFF.